This T cell receptor (beta chain) was identified during a study of immune evolution from preneoplasia to lung adenocarcinoma. Looking at the study overall: HLA loss of heterozygosity: 6% to 7.5% AIS, about 15% MIA, around 35% ADC, none AAH.

TCRdb's table, derived via immunoSEQ multiplex PCR, lists solely in-frame clones and lacks some. The sample lists some 2,500 clones; 84% were seen once. Between the trimmed V and J ends, which lost 2 bases and 0 bases, there was a span of 12 bases. CDR1 is SGHTA, CDR2 FQGTGA, per germline. The CDR3 sequence is 16 residues long. H&E slides confirmed each diagnosis, reviewed by two pathologists independently. Macro-dissection enriched premalignant or tumor cells before nucleic acid extraction. The sequenced sample consisted of FFPE invasive lung adenocarcinoma tissue. This sequence joins TRBV7-3 and TRBJ2-3, with D maybe TRBD2 (5 bases). The receptor was isolated from a person between 65 and 79 years old with invasive lung adenocarcinoma. The DNA for the CDR3 is TGTGCCAGCAGCTTACCGGGGAAATCTAGCACAGATACGCAGTATTTT. Protein product: CASSLPGKSSTDTQYF.